The 27 T cell receptor beta chains given below trace back to one sample, sequenced in a study of blood T cells in healthy people across ages. A second roughly 6 to 11 cycle PCR used barcoded and J-beta primers. Using its own MiXCR run on the 5' RACE reads, TCRdb lists one record per CDR3 protein. The repertoire consists of more than 500,000 distinct CDR3 sequences, with about 29% occurring once and the leading ten covering under 4.5%. This same sample was also part of a study on T cells of mothers and their children.

The sequenced sample consisted of blood. These receptors were taken from a boy between 2 and 10 years old in good health.

This clonotype was seen repeatedly, ten times or more. The chain has TRBV20-1 and TRBJ2-4, with TRBD1 as a possible D gene (6 bases). This CDR3 region has 15 residues. Germline V lookup: CDR1 DFQATT, CDR2 SNEGSKA (reference sequence). Trimming left V 3 bases short and J 0 bases short, with 12 bases between. CDR3 nucleotides: TGCAGTGCTAGTCCAAAACAGGGAGCCAAAAACATTCAGTACTTC. The encoded protein is CSASPKQGAKNIQYF.

CDR3 sequence (DNA): TGCGCCAGCAGCCTTACCGCGAGGGACGGCTACACCTTC. This sequence encodes CASSLTARDGYTF. The rearrangement uses TRBV5-1 and TRBJ1-2, with D possibly matching TRBD1 (5 bases). CDR1 is SGHRS, CDR2 YFSETQ, per germline. The CDR3 runs to 13 residues. Trimming pared 4 bases from V and 8 bases from J, leaving 15 bases between.

The chain carries TRBV5-1 and TRBJ2-5, with D possibly called TRBD1 or TRBD2 (6 bases each). Germline CDR1 and CDR2: SGHRS and YFSETQ. The CDR3 consists of 14 residues. The germline V and J ends were trimmed by 4 bases and 2 bases, with 12 bases remaining between them. The CDR3 loop reads CASSLQGRQETQYF. The CDR3 DNA reads as TGCGCCAGCAGCCTCCAGGGGAGGCAAGAGACCCAGTACTTC.

The chain has TRBV18 and TRBJ2-3; a weak D match, TRBD2 (6 bases). V lost 1 base, J lost 5 bases, and 16 bases lay in between. The CDR3 totals 16 residues. Germline lookup yields CDR1 KGHSH and CDR2 LQKENI. The CDR3 spells CASSPRTGRGKDTQYF. For the CDR3, the DNA is TGTGCCAGCTCACCACGGACCGGGAGAGGAAAAGATACGCAGTATTTT.

V gene TRBV7-8 combines with J gene TRBJ2-1; 8 bases line up with TRBD2. The CDR3 runs to 17 residues. Germline CDR1 and CDR2: SGHVS and FQNEAQ. V lost 5 bases to trimming and J lost 4 bases; unmatched junction nucleotides: 13. CDR3 in DNA: TGTGCCAGCAGCCTTGGTCGGGGGGGGGAAAAATACAATGAGCAGTTCTTC. The encoded protein is CASSLGRGGEKYNEQFF. Together with reference TRBV7-8 and TRBJ2-1, the CDR3 gives the full variable domain: GAGVSQSPRYKVAKRGQDVALRCDPISGHVSLFWYQQALGQGPEFLTYFQNEAQLDKSGLPSDRFFAERPEGSVSTLKIQRTQQEDSAVYLCASSLGRGGEKYNEQFFGPGTRLTVL.

The rearrangement links TRBV4-3 to TRBJ1-1; D is unresolved. The germline gives CDR1 LGHNA, CDR2 YSLEER. The CDR3 runs 15 residues. V was clipped by 1 base and J by 3 bases, with 12 bases between them. CDR3 sequence: CASSQVEQAYTEAFF. The DNA for the CDR3 is TGCGCCAGCAGCCAAGTGGAGCAGGCCTACACTGAAGCTTTCTTT.

This rearrangement joins TRBV7-9 to TRBJ2-5; 8 bases map to TRBD1. CDR3 length: 13 residues. Germline assignment: CDR1 SEHNR and CDR2 FQNEAQ (reference sequence). J lost 5 bases, V lost 6 bases, and 5 bases had no gene match. The CDR3 reads CASRPGQGETQYF. The CDR3 nucleotides are TGTGCCAGCAGACCCGGACAGGGTGAGACCCAGTACTTC.

This chain links TRBV28 with TRBJ2-4, with D possibly being TRBD1 or TRBD2 (7 bases each). V gave up 8 bases and J gave up 7 bases, with 12 bases separating them. CDR3 size: 12 residues. Germline V gene lookup returns CDR1 MDHEN and CDR2 SYDVKM. The CDR3 loop is CASGRGRNIQYF. In DNA form, the CDR3 reads TGTGCCAGCGGGAGGGGGCGGAACATTCAGTACTTC.

The chain has TRBV5-1 and TRBJ2-3; 9 nucleotides line up with TRBD1. This CDR3 contains 17 residues. The V gene end was trimmed by 3 bases and the J gene end by 4 bases; junction bases not matched to a gene: 12. Looked up from germline, CDR1 is SGHRS and CDR2 is YFSETQ. The DNA of the CDR3 is TGCGCCAGCAGCTCACCCGGGACAGGGTTCCATTCAGATACGCAGTATTTT. The encoded protein is CASSSPGTGFHSDTQYF.

This clonotype has more than one count but fewer than ten. The rearrangement uses TRBV7-9 and TRBJ2-3; D is uncertain. Germline CDR1 reads SEHNR; CDR2 reads FQNEAQ (reference sequence). CDR3 length equals 13 residues. The germline V and J ends were trimmed by 5 bases and 0 bases, with 6 bases remaining between them. The CDR3 is CASSIGSTDTQYF. Written as DNA, the CDR3 is TGTGCCAGCAGCATCGGTAGCACAGATACGCAGTATTTT.

This clonotype was found many times. The J gene is TRBJ1-2, the V gene TRBV25-1; D gene unclear. The CDR3 runs to 14 residues. V lost 5 bases to trimming and J lost 8 bases, with 18 bases between them. The V gene's germline CDR1 is MGHDK and CDR2 SYGVNS. This CDR3 is CASSPGPSTWGYTF. Written as DNA, the CDR3 is TGTGCCAGCAGTCCCGGACCTTCAACTTGGGGCTACACCTTC.

This clonotype turned up a few times. The chain carries TRBV7-9 and TRBJ2-5; D not resolved. CDR1 is SEHNR, CDR2 FQNEAQ, per germline (reference sequence). Trimming took off 4 bases at V and 5 bases at J, with 8 bases between the two ends. The CDR3 is made up of 12 amino acids. The chain's CDR3 is CASSSFTETQYF. CDR3 DNA sequence: TGTGCCAGCAGCTCGTTTACGGAGACCCAGTACTTC.

The rearrangement uses TRBV12-3 or TRBV12-4 and TRBJ2-3, with D uncertain. The CDR3 spans 15 residues. The ends were cut back, 3 bases at V and 1 base at J, with 11 bases in the middle. Written as DNA, the CDR3 is TGTGCCAGCAGTTTCAGGAGAACAGGCACAGATACGCAGTATTTT. Translated, it gives CASSFRRTGTDTQYF.

This clonotype was found a few times. This chain links TRBV6-2 or TRBV6-3 with TRBJ2-7, with no clear D. The CDR3 length is 13 residues. CDR1 MNHEY and CDR2 SVGEGT come from the germline V gene. V dropped 4 bases and J dropped 2 bases, with 9 bases sitting between them. CDR3 protein: CASSFDGPYEQYF. CDR3 DNA: TGTGCCAGCAGTTTCGACGGTCCCTACGAGCAGTACTTC.

The chain uses TRBV4-1 and TRBJ1-2, with 7 bases fitting TRBD1. The junction had 6 bases not matched to a gene; V was cut back by 3 bases and J by 2 bases. This CDR3 is built from 15 residues. CDR1 and CDR2 from the germline V gene are MGHRA and YSYEKL. CDR3 region: CASSQAGTVNYGYTF. In DNA, the CDR3 is TGCGCCAGCAGCCAGGCCGGGACAGTAAACTATGGCTACACCTTC.

This rearrangement joins TRBV5-1 to TRBJ1-1; maybe TRBD1 (5 bases). Germline lookup yields CDR1 SGHRS and CDR2 YFSETQ. The CDR3 runs 14 residues. V lost 0 bases and J lost 4, with 10 bases in between. CDR3 nucleotides: TGCGCCAGCAGCTTGGCGGTGGGGGGCACTGAAGCTTTCTTT. It is translated as CASSLAVGGTEAFF.

This clonotype was seen many times. This rearrangement joins TRBV6-5 to TRBJ1-5; no clear D gene. Trimming left V 2 bases short and J 0 bases short, with 11 bases between. Germline CDR1 reads MNHEY; CDR2 reads SVGAGI. The CDR3 length is 16 residues. The CDR3, as DNA: TGTGCCAGCAGTTACCCACAACCGTATAGCAATCAGCCCCAGCATTTT. This encodes CASSYPQPYSNQPQHF.

This clonotype was counted a few times. The rearrangement uses TRBV20-1 and TRBJ2-3, with 9 bases that match TRBD2. The germline V gene has CDR1 DFQATT and CDR2 SNEGSKA (reference sequence). J was trimmed by 2 bases and V by 1 base; bases with no gene match: 7. There are 16 residues in the CDR3. CDR3 protein: CSARALSSGDTDTQYF. The CDR3 region has the DNA TGCAGTGCTAGAGCCCTCTCTAGCGGGGACACAGATACGCAGTATTTT.

The genes are TRBV6-2 or TRBV6-3 and TRBJ2-3, with D possibly TRBD1 on 5 matching bases. Trimming removed 7 bases at V and 6 bases at J, with 11 bases between. In germline, CDR1 is MNHEY, CDR2 SVGEGT. The CDR3 length is 12 residues. The CDR3 region is CASTLNRDTQYF. The CDR3 region has the DNA TGTGCCAGCACCCTAAACAGGGATACGCAGTATTTT.

The genes are TRBV29-1 and TRBJ2-5; D may match TRBD1 or TRBD2 (6 bases each). The CDR3 extends over 12 amino acids. V lost 4 bases and J 5 bases, leaving 11 bases between the germline ends. Germline V CDR1 and CDR2: SQVTM, ANQGSEA. The CDR3 DNA sequence: TGCAGCGTTGGGGGGGCGGAGGAGACCCAGTACTTC. Its translation is CSVGGAEETQYF.

The chain carries TRBV3-1 and TRBJ2-7; 7 bases map to TRBD1. Germline CDR1 and CDR2: LGHDT and YNNKEL (reference sequence). This CDR3 contains 16 residues. The V and J ends lost 5 bases and 3 bases, in that order; junction bases with no gene match: 13. As DNA, the CDR3 is TGTGCCAGCAGCTTGACACCCGGGACAGCAATCTACGAGCAGTACTTC. It encodes CASSLTPGTAIYEQYF.

This clonotype was detected only a few times. The rearrangement uses TRBV11-2 and TRBJ2-6; possibly TRBD1 for D (5 bases). This CDR3 comprises 18 residues. Per germline, CDR1 SGHAT and CDR2 FQNNGV. With 3 bases removed from V and 0 bases from J, the gap between germline ends came to 15 bases. The CDR3 DNA reads TGTGCCAGCAGCTTCCAGGGTTTGGTCACCTCTGGGGCCAACGTCCTGACTTTC. This translates into CASSFQGLVTSGANVLTF.

This clonotype was observed many times. In nucleotides, the CDR3 is TGCAGCGTTGGTGGGACTAGGATCGCAGATACGCAGTATTTT. Translating gives CSVGGTRIADTQYF. The chain carries TRBV29-1 and TRBJ2-3, with TRBD2 matching 8 bases. J gave up 4 bases and V 4 bases, and 7 bases lay outside the gene matches. The CDR3 runs 14 residues. From germline, CDR1 is SQVTM and CDR2 ANQGSEA.

This clonotype was detected only a few times. The chain uses TRBV20-1 and TRBJ2-5; tentatively, D is TRBD2 (6 bases). Trimming took 4 bases from V and 1 from J, leaving 16 bases between them. The CDR3 consists of 15 residues. In germline, CDR1 is DFQATT, CDR2 SNEGSKA (reference sequence). The CDR3 coding sequence is TGCAGTGCTAATTCGGGACTTAACGTCCAAGAGACCCAGTACTTC. Its translation: CSANSGLNVQETQYF.

The chain recombines TRBV5-1 with TRBJ2-5, with 8 bases identical to TRBD2. The germline V gene has CDR1 SGHRS and CDR2 YFSETQ. V shed 4 bases and J 2 bases; nucleotides not matched to a gene: 7. The CDR3 runs 15 residues. The CDR3 DNA is TGCGCCAGCAGCAAGAGCGGGAGTAGGCAAGAGACCCAGTACTTC. It is translated as CASSKSGSRQETQYF.

This clonotype turned up a few times. The V gene is TRBV11-2, the J gene TRBJ2-1; TRBD2 agrees at 7 bases. V trimming: 7 bases; J trimming: 2 bases; junction bases outside the gene matches: 8. Looked up from germline, CDR1 is SGHAT and CDR2 is FQNNGV. The CDR3 has 15 residues. The CDR3 loop reads CASIPGRGTYNEQFF. In nucleotides, the CDR3 is TGTGCCAGCATCCCGGGGAGGGGAACCTACAATGAGCAGTTCTTC.

This sequence joins TRBV30 and TRBJ2-1; the D is unclear. CDR1 is GTSNPN and CDR2 is SVGIG in the germline V gene (reference sequence). The CDR3 extends over 13 amino acids. The V gene lost 0 bases and the J gene lost 8 bases, with 11 bases spanning the gap. The CDR3 region is CAWSVLFLDEQFF. CDR3 DNA sequence: TGTGCCTGGAGTGTACTGTTTTTGGATGAGCAGTTCTTC. Full variable domain (missing parts from reference TRBV30 and TRBJ2-1): SQTIHQWPATLVQPVGSPLSLECTVEGTSNPNLYWYRQAAGRGLQLLFYSVGIGQISSEVPQNLSASRPQDRQFILSSKKLLLSDSGFYLCAWSVLFLDEQFFGPGTRLTVL.